The 17 T cell receptor beta chains reported below all come from one sample, sequenced in a study of graft-versus-host responses after intestinal transplantation. The method was immunoSEQ multiplex PCR; TCRdb's version includes in-frame clones alone and lacks a portion of them. The table lists approximately 78,000 clones, around 87% of them singletons, with less than 9.5% in the top ten. Antigens of these TCRs are unknown. The source was unstimulated CD8+ T cells sorted from spleen or lymph node cells, collected before transplant. All receptors come from a human donor who was the organ donor for an intestinal transplant.

The chain recombines TRBV5-1 with TRBJ2-7; tentative D call: TRBD2 (6 bases). Germline V gene lookup returns CDR1 SGHRS and CDR2 YFSETQ. The CDR3 consists of 13 residues. The V and J ends lost 3 bases and 6 bases respectively, with 13 bases between them. The chain's CDR3 is CASSSGVVGEQYF. As DNA, the CDR3 is TGCGCCAGCAGCTCGGGGGTTGTTGGCGAGCAGTACTTC.

CDR3 nucleotides: TGTGCCAGCAGCCCTACTGAAACTAGCAATCAGCCCCAGCATTTT. As protein: CASSPTETSNQPQHF. The chain uses TRBV7-8 and TRBJ1-5; D gene unclear. There are 15 residues in the CDR3. V was cut by 5 bases and J by 0 bases, with 11 bases left in between. From germline, CDR1 is SGHVS and CDR2 FQNEAQ.

The gene calls are TRBV30 and TRBJ2-3, with TRBD1 as a possible D gene (6 bases). There are 15 residues in the CDR3. Trimming cost V 1 base and J 2 bases, with 13 bases left between them. Germline values: CDR1 GTSNPN, CDR2 SVGIG (reference sequence). The CDR3, as DNA: TGTGCCTGGAGTGGTGGACAGCTTATCACAGATACGCAGTATTTT. Its translation is CAWSGGQLITDTQYF.

This rearrangement joins TRBV15 to TRBJ1-2; the D is unclear. Germline CDR1 LNHNV, CDR2 YYDKDF (reference sequence). The CDR3 has 13 amino acids. With 0 bases removed from V and 5 bases from J, the gap between germline ends came to 7 bases. CDR3 bases: TGTGCCACCAGCAGAGATAGGTATTATGGCTACACCTTC. Translating gives CATSRDRYYGYTF.

V gene TRBV27 combines with J gene TRBJ2-4, with unresolved D. CDR3 length: 15 amino acids. V was trimmed by 5 bases and J by 0 bases, leaving 11 bases between them. Germline CDR1 reads MNHEY; CDR2 reads SMNVEV (reference sequence). CDR3 loop: CASSPITEAKNIQYF. The CDR3 region has the DNA TGTGCCAGCAGTCCGATAACTGAAGCCAAAAACATTCAGTACTTC.

The rearrangement uses TRBV19 and TRBJ1-6; D may be TRBD1 (5 bases). The CDR3 has 18 residues. CDR1 and CDR2 (germline): LNHDA, SQIVND (reference sequence). Trimming removed 6 bases at V and 0 bases at J, with 18 bases between. CDR3 bases: TGTGCCAGTAGCCCGGGACCTGAGAAGAGCTCCTATAATTCACCCCTCCACTTT. This translates into CASSPGPEKSSYNSPLHF.

This chain uses TRBV2 with TRBJ2-5; D gene uncertain. The end of the DNA fits TRBJ2-7 better, so the J call may be wrong. This CDR3 is 13 amino acids long. Germline-derived CDR1 and CDR2 are SNHLY and FYNNEI. The CDR3 coding sequence is TGTGCCAGCAGTGAGGGGTTTACCTACGAGCAGTACTTC. It yields the protein CASSEGFTYEQYF.

The V call is TRBV6-6, the J call TRBJ2-5; the D call may be TRBD1 or TRBD2 (5 bases each). The CDR3 contains 14 residues. V was cut by 6 bases and J by 1 base, with 12 bases left in between. Germline V gives CDR1 MNHNY, CDR2 SVGAGI (reference sequence). For the CDR3, the DNA is TGTGCCAGCAGCTCCGGGACGCTCCAAGAGACCCAGTACTTC. It codes for CASSSGTLQETQYF.

This clone has a single count. The chain employs TRBV27 and TRBJ2-3; a weak D match, TRBD2 (7 bases). Trimming took off 3 bases at V and 5 bases at J, with 15 bases between the two ends. CDR1 and CDR2 (germline): MNHEY, SMNVEV (reference sequence). The CDR3 runs 15 residues. The CDR3 bases are TGTGCCAGCAGTTTGGGGTGGGGGGGGCAAGATACGCAGTATTTT. Its protein is CASSLGWGGQDTQYF.

This clone was found once. For the CDR3, the DNA is TGTGCCAGCAGTGTCCCGGTAGCTACACAAAGAAAAAACATTCAGTACTTC. Its protein is CASSVPVATQRKNIQYF. The chain has TRBV21-1 and TRBJ2-4; the table's D call TRBD2 went unverified against the DNA. TRBV21-1 is termed a pseudogene. The CDR3 has 17 residues.

This rearrangement joins TRBV5-4 to TRBJ1-4, with 12 bases aligning to TRBD1. Germline V gene sequence: CDR1 SGHNT, CDR2 YYREEE (reference sequence). CDR3 length: 17 residues. V lost 3 bases and J lost 6; bases outside the gene matches: 9. Here the CDR3 DNA reads TGTGCCAGCAGCTGGACGTGGGACAGGGGGCGAGATGAAAAACTGTTTTTT. It translates to CASSWTWDRGRDEKLFF.

The genes are TRBV5-4 and TRBJ1-2; D gene uncertain. From germline, CDR1 is SGHNT and CDR2 YYREEE (reference sequence). V was pared by 4 bases and J by 7 bases, with 23 bases between. CDR3 length: 16 residues. The CDR3 bases are TGTGCCAGCAGCCAGATCCTTAGGTTCCTCAGCGGTGGCTACACCTTC. This sequence encodes CASSQILRFLSGGYTF.

The V gene is TRBV4-1, the J gene TRBJ1-5; tentatively, D is TRBD1 (5 bases). Looked up from germline, CDR1 is MGHRA and CDR2 is YSYEKL. V was trimmed by 3 bases and J by 0 bases, leaving 18 bases between them. The CDR3 is 18 residues long. This chain's CDR3 is CASSQAGRGRHSNQPQHF. DNA for the CDR3: TGCGCCAGCAGCCAGGCGGGACGCGGCCGGCATAGCAATCAGCCCCAGCATTTT.

The V call is TRBV6-5, the J call TRBJ2-3, with 7 bases fitting TRBD2. The CDR3 consists of 15 residues. From germline, CDR1 is MNHEY and CDR2 SVGAGI. V lost 5 bases to trimming and J lost 0 bases; unmatched junction nucleotides: 5. CDR3 loop: CASSQSAGSTDTQYF. The CDR3 DNA is TGTGCCAGCAGTCAGTCAGCGGGAAGCACAGATACGCAGTATTTT.

This clone appeared once. The J gene is TRBJ2-1, the V gene TRBV5-1; 7 nucleotides agree with TRBD1. Trimming cost V 1 base and J 6 bases; bases outside gene matches: 1. There are 13 residues in the CDR3. Germline assignment: CDR1 SGHRS and CDR2 YFSETQ. As DNA, the CDR3 is TGCGCCAGCAGCTTGTACAGGGGCAATGAGCAGTTCTTC. It is translated as CASSLYRGNEQFF.

The chain is built from TRBV19 and TRBJ1-1; D not certain. The CDR3 sequence is 15 residues long. V gave up 2 bases and J gave up 3 bases, with 13 bases separating them. Looked up from germline, CDR1 is LNHDA and CDR2 is SQIVND (reference sequence). The CDR3 sequence: CASSITALGDTEAFF. CDR3 in DNA: TGTGCCAGTAGTATAACGGCCCTGGGAGACACTGAAGCTTTCTTT.

The sample holds one count of this clone. The V and J genes are TRBV5-6 and TRBJ2-2; 9 bases are a match to TRBD1. CDR1 and CDR2 from the germline V gene are SGHDT and YYEEEE. The V and J ends lost 4 bases and 5 bases, in that order; junction bases with no gene match: 6. There are 15 residues in the CDR3. CDR3 DNA: TGTGCCAGCAGCCTCCCGGACAGGGGTACCGGGGAGCTGTTTTTT. Its protein is CASSLPDRGTGELFF.